The present T cell receptor beta chain was sequenced within a study of blood T cell repertoires in COVID-19. CDR1 MDHEN and CDR2 SYDVKM come from the germline V gene. Trimming cost V 11 bases and J 7 bases, with 18 bases left between them. This CDR3 has 12 residues. The count of this clone is one. Original analysis: Estimates of nucleated cell counts were drawn from the amplification of reference gene primers. Sequenced by immunoSEQ multiplex PCR; TCRdb stores in-frame clones only, minus some. From that table come the V and J calls and clone size; the DNA was used to work out D and trimming. Among some 240,000 clones listed, about four fifths were seen once.

The origin of this receptor is a woman older than 75 with COVID-19, enrolled during active disease. This sequence joins TRBV28 and TRBJ2-7, with D tentatively TRBD2 (5 bases). Material for sequencing was peripheral blood. CDR3 protein: CASGKLAWEQYF. DNA for the CDR3: TGTGCCTCCGGGAAATTAGCTTGGGAGCAGTACTTC.